A single sample gave rise to the 16 T cell receptor beta chains below, sequenced in a study of shared clonotypes between healthy human individuals. Profiling relied on immunoSEQ multiplex PCR, and the TCRdb table lists in-frame clones only, not all of them. The sample carries a few million clones, 90% to 95% recorded once. The sample consisted of naive CD4+ T cells from PBMCs. Subset denoted: CD45RA+ positively selected. The source of these receptors is a man between 18 and 35 years old in good health. Some clones in this sample may be carry-over from other donors' samples.

The chain employs TRBV10-3 and TRBJ1-1; D remains ambiguous. Trimming removed 3 bases from V and 1 base from J, with 12 bases in between. The CDR3 runs 15 residues. In germline, CDR1 is ENHRY, CDR2 SYGVKD. This CDR3 is CAISELPGSNTEAFF. The CDR3 bases are TGTGCCATCAGTGAACTTCCCGGGTCGAACACTGAAGCTTTCTTT.

J is TRBJ1-6 and V is TRBV15; no reliable D call. The CDR3 has 11 amino acids. CDR1 is LNHNV, CDR2 YYDKDF, per germline (reference sequence). V was clipped by 0 bases and J by 14 bases, with 5 bases between them. For the CDR3, the DNA is TGTGCCACCAGCAGAGATGACACCCTCCACTTT. This translates into CATSRDDTLHF.

The chain is built from TRBV7-8 and TRBJ1-4; D is uncertain. The V gene's germline CDR1 is SGHVS and CDR2 FQNEAQ. This CDR3 contains 15 residues. V was trimmed by 5 bases and J by 0 bases, leaving 10 bases between them. The CDR3 loop is CASSPAGTTNEKLFF. DNA of the CDR3: TGTGCCAGCAGCCCTGCCGGGACAACTAATGAAAAACTGTTTTTT.

The J gene is TRBJ2-1, the V gene TRBV5-1; 7 positions match TRBD2. V trimming: 3 bases; J trimming: 3 bases; junction bases outside the gene matches: 18. The CDR3 totals 19 residues. Germline assignment: CDR1 SGHRS and CDR2 YFSETQ. CDR3 sequence: CASSSQGRPSGGIYNEQFF. The CDR3 nucleotides read TGCGCCAGCAGCTCCCAAGGGAGGCCTAGCGGTGGGATCTACAATGAGCAGTTCTTC.

The J gene is TRBJ1-2, the V gene TRBV6-5, with TRBD1 matching over 8 bases. This CDR3 comprises 14 residues. V was clipped by 5 bases and J by 5 bases; unmatched bases: 7. Germline-derived CDR1 and CDR2 are MNHEY and SVGAGI. The CDR3 coding sequence is TGTGCCAGCAGTAACAGGGGACAGGATTATGGCTACACCTTC. Translating gives CASSNRGQDYGYTF.

This chain connects TRBV4-1 to TRBJ2-5; 7 bases line up with TRBD2. This CDR3 is 15 amino acids long. V trimming: 4 bases; J trimming: 4 bases; junction bases outside the gene matches: 9. CDR1 and CDR2 from the germline V gene are MGHRA and YSYEKL. CDR3 loop: CASSRRSREIETQYF. The CDR3 DNA reads as TGCGCCAGCAGCCGACGGTCGCGGGAGATAGAGACCCAGTACTTC.

The V and J genes are TRBV14 and TRBJ2-7, with 11 bases lining up with TRBD2. This CDR3 comprises 17 residues. V lost 1 base, J lost 2 bases, and 7 bases stayed unmatched. Germline V CDR1 and CDR2: SGHDN, FVKESK. The CDR3 region has the DNA TGTGCCAGCAGCCAAGGGGACTTTAGCGGGAGGGCCTACGAGCAGTACTTC. This codes for CASSQGDFSGRAYEQYF. Supplemented by reference TRBV14 and TRBJ2-7, the full variable domain reads EAGVTQFPSHSVIEKGQTVTLRCDPISGHDNLYWYRRVMGKEIKFLLHFVKESKQDESGMPNNRFLAERTGGTYSTLKVQPAELEDSGVYFCASSQGDFSGRAYEQYFGPGTRLTVT.

The chain carries TRBV7-3 and TRBJ1-1; 12 nucleotides agree with TRBD1. The CDR3 is 16 residues long. CDR1 SGHTA and CDR2 FQGTGA come from the germline V gene. V gave up 4 bases and J gave up 5 bases; unmatched junction bases: 8. In DNA, the CDR3 is TGTGCCAGCAGCTCAACCGGGACAGGGGGCGGGACTGAAGCTTTCTTT. It yields the protein CASSSTGTGGGTEAFF.

The chain recombines TRBV28 with TRBJ2-7, with a tentative D call TRBD1 (6 bases). The germline V gene encodes CDR1 MDHEN and CDR2 SYDVKM. This CDR3 comprises 15 residues. The germline V and J ends were trimmed by 6 bases and 0 bases, with 15 bases remaining between them. CDR3 bases: TGTGCCAGCAGCGTTCCGAACAGGGCCTCCTACGAGCAGTACTTC. Amino acid sequence: CASSVPNRASYEQYF. Supplemented by reference TRBV28 and TRBJ2-7, the full variable domain reads DVKVTQSSRYLVKRTGEKVFLECVQDMDHENMFWYRQDPGLGLRLIYFSYDVKMKEKGDIPEGYSVSREKKERFSLILESASTNQTSMYLCASSVPNRASYEQYFGPGTRLTVT.

The chain links TRBV28 to TRBJ2-1; 9 bases match TRBD2. From germline, CDR1 is MDHEN and CDR2 SYDVKM. V dropped 8 bases and J dropped 0; count of bases not matched to a gene: 11. The CDR3 is 17 residues long. The CDR3 protein is CASFRSSGRSSYNEQFF. The DNA for the CDR3 is TGTGCCAGCTTTCGCTCCAGCGGGAGGAGCTCCTACAATGAGCAGTTCTTC. Complete variable domain (other parts from reference TRBV28 and TRBJ2-1): DVKVTQSSRYLVKRTGEKVFLECVQDMDHENMFWYRQDPGLGLRLIYFSYDVKMKEKGDIPEGYSVSREKKERFSLILESASTNQTSMYLCASFRSSGRSSYNEQFFGPGTRLTVL.

The sample holds a few counts of this clone. The chain recombines TRBV7-3 with TRBJ2-2; tentative D call: TRBD2 (5 bases). The germline CDR1 and CDR2 sequences are SGHTA and FQGTGA. With 2 bases removed from V and 2 bases from J, the gap between germline ends came to 9 bases. This CDR3 is built from 15 residues. Here the CDR3 reads CASSLSRENTGELFF. In nucleotides, the CDR3 is TGTGCCAGCAGCTTATCGAGGGAAAACACCGGGGAGCTGTTTTTT.

This clone was seen just once. This chain links TRBV4-2 with TRBJ2-7; D is possibly TRBD2 (5 bases). The CDR3 length is 17 residues. V was trimmed by 0 bases and J by 2 bases, leaving 17 bases between them. In germline, CDR1 is LGHNA, CDR2 YNFKEQ. In nucleotides, the CDR3 is TGTGCCAGCAGCCAAGATCTGGCTAGCCGATACCCCTACGAGCAGTACTTC. It yields the protein CASSQDLASRYPYEQYF.

The chain is built from TRBV6-5 and TRBJ1-1, with D unclear. With 8 bases removed from V and 5 bases from J, the gap between germline ends came to 15 bases. The CDR3 length is 13 residues. CDR1 and CDR2 from the germline V gene are MNHEY and SVGAGI. CDR3 amino acids: CASCMTGGTEAFF. The CDR3 region has the DNA TGTGCCAGCTGTATGACTGGAGGGACTGAAGCTTTCTTT.

This clone was seen once. The chain employs TRBV25-1 and TRBJ1-6; 11 bases align to TRBD1. The CDR3 consists of 16 residues. J gave up 10 bases and V 2 bases, and 7 bases lay outside the gene matches. From germline, CDR1 is MGHDK and CDR2 SYGVNS. This CDR3 is CASSERTGGAGSPLHF. In DNA form, the CDR3 reads TGTGCCAGCAGTGAACGGACAGGGGGCGCTGGGTCACCCCTCCACTTT.

This clone was detected only once. V is TRBV5-4 and J is TRBJ2-2; TRBD2 matches 9 bases. V gave up 3 bases and J gave up 0 bases; unmatched junction bases: 0. Germline lookup yields CDR1 SGHNT and CDR2 YYREEE (reference sequence). This CDR3 has 15 amino acids. CDR3 sequence reads: CASSSSGTNTGELFF. For the CDR3, the DNA is TGTGCCAGCAGCTCTAGCGGGACGAACACCGGGGAGCTGTTTTTT.

The chain couples TRBV18 to TRBJ1-4; the match to TRBD1 covers 8 bases. The CDR3 is 15 amino acids. The germline V gene encodes CDR1 KGHSH and CDR2 LQKENI. With 5 bases clipped from V and 3 bases from J, the junction kept 5 bases outside the gene matches. CDR3 nucleotides: TGTGCCAGCTCAGAGGACAGGGTGGCTAATGAAAAACTGTTTTTT. Residues: CASSEDRVANEKLFF.